The 23 T cell receptor beta chains listed next were all sequenced from one sample in a study of T-cell reconstitution after alpha-beta-depleted transplantation in children. Library preparation (for TCRbeta) was performed with unique molecular identifiers. Each CDR3 protein is one row after TCRdb ran MiXCR on the PCR reads. This table has 700,000 or so distinct CDR3 sequences, around 12% appearing once. The sequenced sample was PBMCs, obtained before TCRalphabeta/CD19-depleted stem cell transplant. The receptors derive from a girl aged 2 to 9 with congenital amegakaryocytic thrombocytopenia, due to receive a stem cell transplant.

This clonotype was recorded at least ten times. The chain has TRBV10-3 and TRBJ1-1; D is perhaps TRBD1 (6 bases). V was shortened by 7 bases and J by 4 bases, with 10 bases between the two germline ends. CDR1 and CDR2 (germline): ENHRY, SYGVKD. CDR3 length equals 12 residues. The CDR3 here is CAIKGEGTEAFF. CDR3 coding DNA: TGTGCCATCAAGGGGGAAGGCACTGAAGCTTTCTTT.

This clonotype was seen a handful of times. This rearrangement joins TRBV6-5 to TRBJ2-5, with 9 bases lining up with TRBD2. The CDR3 contains 16 residues. In germline, CDR1 is MNHEY, CDR2 SVGAGI. The ends lost 2 bases at V and 5 bases at J; junction bases unmatched: 9. Here the CDR3 DNA reads TGTGCCAGCAGTTACCCCCCAGGCGGGAGGGTGGAGACCCAGTACTTC. Encoded protein: CASSYPPGGRVETQYF.

This clonotype was seen a single time. This may be a read error, as it is one base from a much larger clone. In this CDR3 the conserved last residue, phenylalanine or tryptophan, is missing, so a read error is likely. V and J are TRBV20-1 and TRBJ2-1, with D perhaps TRBD1 (6 bases). The CDR3 totals 13 residues. V was clipped by 4 bases and J by 8 bases, with 15 bases between them. Germline-derived CDR1 and CDR2 are DFQATT and SNEGSKA (reference sequence). CDR3 nucleotide sequence: TGCAGTGCTACCCTAGAATCAGGGGATGAGCAGTTCTTG. It specifies CSATLESGDEQFL.

The chain carries TRBV4-1 and TRBJ2-3; 7 bases agree with TRBD2. Trimming removed 4 bases from V and 6 bases from J; junction bases left unmatched: 10. The CDR3 has 15 residues. Germline CDR1 MGHRA, CDR2 YSYEKL. The CDR3, as DNA: TGCGCCAGCAGCCGACCCGGGACTACTAAGGATACGCAGTATTTT. As protein: CASSRPGTTKDTQYF.

In this sample, this clonotype turned up a few times. V and J are TRBV20-1 and TRBJ2-1; TRBD2 agrees at 11 bases. CDR3 size: 15 residues. CDR1 is DFQATT and CDR2 is SNEGSKA in the germline V gene (reference sequence). J gave up 0 bases and V 5 bases, and 3 bases lay outside the gene matches. CDR3: CSAATSGSSYNEQFF. CDR3 DNA: TGCAGTGCTGCTACTAGCGGGAGCTCCTACAATGAGCAGTTCTTC.

This clonotype has at least ten counts. V and J are TRBV7-9 and TRBJ2-5; a weak D match, TRBD2 (6 bases). V lost 7 bases, J lost 0 bases, and 18 bases lay in between. Germline CDR1 and CDR2: SEHNR and FQNEAQ (reference sequence). The CDR3 has 16 residues. The CDR3 protein is CASTGAGRSYQETQYF. The CDR3 DNA sequence: TGTGCCAGCACCGGAGCCGGGAGATCCTACCAAGAGACCCAGTACTTC. The whole variable domain, filled in from reference TRBV7-9 and TRBJ2-5, reads DTGVSQNPRHKITKRGQNVTFRCDPISEHNRLYWYRQTLGQGPEFLTYFQNEAQLEKSRLLSDRFSAERPKGSFSTLEIQRTEQGDSAMYLCASTGAGRSYQETQYFGPGTRLLVL.

This clonotype was found many times. This chain joins TRBV25-1 and TRBJ1-1, with no clear D. The CDR3 has 12 residues. Trimming pared 7 bases from V and 3 bases from J, leaving 9 bases between. Germline V lookup: CDR1 MGHDK, CDR2 SYGVNS. The CDR3 bases are TGTGCCAGCATGGGCAGCTACACTGAAGCTTTCTTT. It translates to CASMGSYTEAFF.

The chain uses TRBV20-1 and TRBJ2-3; 11 positions match TRBD2. Per the germline V gene, CDR1 is DFQATT and CDR2 is SNEGSKA (reference sequence). The V and J ends lost 4 bases and 2 bases, in that order; junction bases with no gene match: 5. This CDR3 comprises 15 residues. CDR3 amino acids: CSATGLAATTDTQYF. The CDR3, as DNA: TGCAGTGCTACGGGACTAGCGGCTACCACAGATACGCAGTATTTT.

The chain employs TRBV4-1 and TRBJ2-1; 13 positions agree with TRBD2. V was clipped by 1 base and J by 4 bases; unmatched bases: 7. The CDR3 is 18 amino acids. Looked up from germline, CDR1 is MGHRA and CDR2 is YSYEKL. The CDR3 loop reads CASSQGGPGLAGYNEQFF. The CDR3 DNA reads TGCGCCAGCAGCCAAGGGGGTCCGGGACTAGCGGGGTACAATGAGCAGTTCTTC.

This clonotype has ten or more counts. The chain combines TRBV20-1 with TRBJ1-2, with D perhaps matching TRBD1 (5 bases). CDR1 is DFQATT, CDR2 SNEGSKA, per germline (reference sequence). V shed 0 bases and J shed 2 bases, with 7 bases lying between them. This CDR3 spans 13 amino acids. DNA of the CDR3: TGCAGTGCTAGAGATCCAGGGAACTATGGCTACACCTTC. Its protein product is CSARDPGNYGYTF.

This chain connects TRBV12-3 or TRBV12-4 to TRBJ2-7; TRBD1 matches 7 bases. This CDR3 spans 13 amino acids. J gave up 5 bases and V 3 bases, and 4 bases lay outside the gene matches. The CDR3 nucleotides are TGTGCCAGCAGTTTCACAGGGGCCGACGAGCAGTACTTC. Protein product: CASSFTGADEQYF.

This clonotype was detected many times. The chain joins TRBV5-1 to TRBJ1-2, with D hard to call. This CDR3 has 14 amino acids. V was pared by 1 base and J by 5 bases, with 12 bases between. In germline, CDR1 is SGHRS, CDR2 YFSETQ. CDR3 region: CASSLWDVGYGYTF. For the CDR3, the DNA is TGCGCCAGCAGCTTGTGGGATGTGGGATATGGCTACACCTTC.

This clonotype has a handful of counts. The chain couples TRBV4-1 to TRBJ1-5; 7 bases map to TRBD1. Germline lookup yields CDR1 MGHRA and CDR2 YSYEKL. The CDR3 spans 13 residues. V trimming: 4 bases; J trimming: 14 bases; junction bases outside the gene matches: 11. The CDR3 region has the DNA TGCGCCAGCAGCCCTCAGGGGGGGAACTTAAAGCATTTT. Amino acid sequence: CASSPQGGNLKHF.

The gene calls are TRBV4-1 and TRBJ2-1; no clear D. Germline V gene lookup returns CDR1 MGHRA and CDR2 YSYEKL. This CDR3 comprises 14 residues. Trimming stripped 0 bases from V and 7 bases from J, with 10 bases between. This CDR3 is CASSQDTRYNEQFF. The CDR3 coding sequence is TGCGCCAGCAGCCAAGATACCAGGTATAATGAGCAGTTCTTC.

The chain couples TRBV20-1 to TRBJ1-6; D is uncertain. There are 12 residues in the CDR3. Trimming shortened V by 3 bases and J by 6 bases, and 6 bases separated the two germline ends. Per the germline V gene, CDR1 is DFQATT and CDR2 is SNEGSKA (reference sequence). In DNA form, the CDR3 reads TGCAGTGCTAGGGCAGCTAATTCACCCCTCCACTTT. It codes for CSARAANSPLHF.

The DNA of the CDR3 is TGTGCCAGCAGTTTTAGGGGGCATTTT. Its protein is CASSFRGHF. This sequence joins TRBV28 and TRBJ1-5; a possible D gene is TRBD1 (5 bases). Germline V gene lookup returns CDR1 MDHEN and CDR2 SYDVKM. The CDR3 totals 9 residues. V lost 3 bases and J lost 15, with 6 bases in between. The full variable domain, in which reference TRBV28 and TRBJ1-5 provide the parts outside the CDR3, is DVKVTQSSRYLVKRTGEKVFLECVQDMDHENMFWYRQDPGLGLRLIYFSYDVKMKEKGDIPEGYSVSREKKERFSLILESASTNQTSMYLCASSFRGHFGDGTRLSIL.

This clonotype was seen more than once but under ten times. The V gene is TRBV7-9, the J gene TRBJ2-5, with D possibly matching TRBD2 (5 bases). V lost 5 bases and J 4 bases, leaving 20 bases between the germline ends. Per germline, CDR1 SEHNR and CDR2 FQNEAQ (reference sequence). The CDR3 has 16 residues. The DNA for the CDR3 is TGTGCCAGCAGCGACGCCGGGGTCAGGACGTTAGAGACCCAGTACTTC. Translating gives CASSDAGVRTLETQYF.

The genes are TRBV7-9 and TRBJ2-1; D is perhaps TRBD2 (5 bases). Germline CDR1 and CDR2: SEHNR and FQNEAQ (reference sequence). CDR3 length: 14 residues. Trimming cost V 4 bases and J 8 bases, with 15 bases left between them. The CDR3 DNA sequence: TGTGCCAGCAGCTCTCCCCTAGCTTGGGATGAGCAGTTCTTC. It specifies CASSSPLAWDEQFF.

In this sample, this clonotype turned up a few times. The chain employs TRBV5-1 and TRBJ2-2; D possibly matches TRBD1 or TRBD2 (5 bases each). CDR1 is SGHRS and CDR2 is YFSETQ in the germline V gene. The CDR3 is made up of 14 amino acids. V was cut by 3 bases and J by 8 bases, with 14 bases left in between. The CDR3 spells CASSSTGTSGELFF. CDR3 sequence (DNA): TGCGCCAGCAGCTCAACCGGGACGTCAGGGGAGCTGTTTTTT.

In this sample, this clonotype turned up many times. This rearrangement joins TRBV12-3 or TRBV12-4 to TRBJ1-6; tentatively, D is TRBD1 (5 bases). There are 16 residues in the CDR3. V lost 4 bases and J 7 bases, leaving 17 bases between the germline ends. The CDR3 here is CASSSPRDLSNSPLHF. The CDR3 DNA is TGTGCCAGCAGTTCCCCGCGGGACCTATCAAATTCACCCCTCCACTTT.

This clonotype was observed at least ten times. This CDR3 reads CASSLDLAESYEQYF. The CDR3 region has the DNA TGCGCCAGCAGCCTAGACCTAGCGGAATCCTACGAGCAGTACTTC. The chain carries TRBV4-1 and TRBJ2-7, with 7 nucleotides matching TRBD2. The CDR3 totals 15 residues. The V gene end was trimmed by 4 bases and the J gene end by 1 base; junction bases not matched to a gene: 7. CDR1 and CDR2 from the germline V gene are MGHRA and YSYEKL.

This clonotype occurred a few times. The gene calls are TRBV20-1 and TRBJ2-1, with D possibly matching TRBD1 (6 bases). Germline CDR1 reads DFQATT; CDR2 reads SNEGSKA (reference sequence). V shed 1 base and J shed 4 bases, with 14 bases lying between them. The CDR3 has 15 residues. For the CDR3, the DNA is TGCAGTGCTAGAGTAGGACAGATTTTATACAATGAGCAGTTCTTC. It translates to CSARVGQILYNEQFF.

In its sample, this clonotype was seen a few times. The rearrangement joins TRBV5-1 to TRBJ2-1; D could derive from TRBD1 or TRBD2 (6 bases each). From germline, CDR1 is SGHRS and CDR2 YFSETQ. The V and J ends lost 4 bases and 3 bases respectively, with 17 bases between them. The CDR3 is made up of 16 amino acids. This CDR3 reads CASSRHAGTLYNEQFF. The CDR3 coding sequence is TGCGCCAGCAGCCGGCATGCGGGGACACTCTACAATGAGCAGTTCTTC.